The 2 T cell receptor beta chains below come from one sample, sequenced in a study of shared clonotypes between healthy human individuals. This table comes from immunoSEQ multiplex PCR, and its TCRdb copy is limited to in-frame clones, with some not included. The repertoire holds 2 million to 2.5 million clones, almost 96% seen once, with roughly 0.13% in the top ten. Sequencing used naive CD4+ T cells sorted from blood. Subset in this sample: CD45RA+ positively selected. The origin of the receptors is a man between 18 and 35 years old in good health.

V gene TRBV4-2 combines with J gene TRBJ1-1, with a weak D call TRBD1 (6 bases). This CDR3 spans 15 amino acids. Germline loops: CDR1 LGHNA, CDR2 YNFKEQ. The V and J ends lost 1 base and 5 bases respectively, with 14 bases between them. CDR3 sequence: CASSQVMGARTEAFF. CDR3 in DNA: TGTGCCAGCAGCCAAGTAATGGGGGCGCGTACTGAAGCTTTCTTT.

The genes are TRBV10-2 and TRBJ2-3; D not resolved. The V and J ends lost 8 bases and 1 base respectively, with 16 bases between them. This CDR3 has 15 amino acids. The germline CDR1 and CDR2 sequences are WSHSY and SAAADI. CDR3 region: CASHSSGLRTDTQYF. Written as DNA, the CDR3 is TGCGCCAGCCACTCCAGTGGGCTTCGCACAGATACGCAGTATTTT.